One and the same sample provided the 5 T cell receptor beta chains below, sequenced in a study of blood T cells in healthy people across ages. The second PCR ran about 7 to 12 cycles with a sample-barcoded 5' primer and J-beta primers. MiXCR, run by TCRdb on the 5' RACE reads, gives a single entry per CDR3 protein. The sample holds 600,000 to 850,000 distinct CDR3 sequences, roughly 44% seen once. Sequenced sample: blood. These receptors were collected from a woman aged 60-70 years in good health.

The chain links TRBV14 to TRBJ1-4; TRBD1 is a possible D gene (5 bases). The CDR3 is 15 residues long. Germline assignment: CDR1 SGHDN and CDR2 FVKESK. The ends were cut back, 0 bases at V and 7 bases at J, with 12 bases in the middle. CDR3: CASSQDWRGSEKLFF. CDR3 in DNA: TGTGCCAGCAGCCAAGATTGGAGGGGTAGTGAAAAACTGTTTTTT.

This clonotype was found many times. The CDR3 region has the DNA TGCAGCGCCGAGCCGTACAATGAGCAGTTCTTC. Its translation is CSAEPYNEQFF. The chain has TRBV29-1 and TRBJ2-1; D remains ambiguous. The ends were cut back, 7 bases at V and 4 bases at J, with 8 bases in the middle. This CDR3 spans 11 amino acids. CDR1 SQVTM and CDR2 ANQGSEA come from the germline V gene.

As for this clonotype: This may come from a read error, since a much larger clone is one base off. The rearrangement joins TRBV6-6 to TRBJ2-3; D possibly corresponds to TRBD1 (6 bases). The CDR3 runs 13 residues. Germline V lookup: CDR1 MNHNY, CDR2 SVGAGI (reference sequence). V was cut by 11 bases and J by 1 base, with 13 bases left in between. CDR3 in DNA: TGTGCCTGCCAGGGGTGCCGCACAGATACGCAGTATTTT. This encodes CACQGCRTDTQYF.

This clonotype was counted a few times. This chain uses TRBV12-3 or TRBV12-4 with TRBJ2-1; 11 bases agree with TRBD1. TRBJ2-7 matches the DNA end more closely, so the J call is doubtful. The CDR3 has 16 residues. The CDR3 DNA follows: TGTGCCAGCAGTGCTTACGGACAGGGGGCTGACAATGAGCAGTACTTC. Amino acids: CASSAYGQGADNEQYF.

V is TRBV20-1 and J is TRBJ1-1, with D possibly matching TRBD1 (5 bases). The CDR3 length is 14 residues. Per the germline V gene, CDR1 is DFQATT and CDR2 is SNEGSKA (reference sequence). The V gene lost 1 base and the J gene lost 6 bases, with 15 bases spanning the gap. This chain's CDR3 is CSARGWGGDAEAFF. The DNA for the CDR3 is TGCAGTGCTAGAGGTTGGGGTGGGGACGCTGAAGCTTTCTTT.